This T cell receptor (beta chain) was profiled in a study of PD-1 blockade in classical Hodgkin lymphoma. Measured with immunoSEQ multiplex PCR; TCRdb has only the in-frame clones, and not every one. The sample lists roughly 31,000 clones, roughly 87% occurring once. Every single patient, without exception, relapsed after autologous stem cell transplantation, and brentuximab vedotin exposure varied. Thawed PBMCs underwent magnetic negative selection to yield purified CD4+ T cells. Per germline, CDR1 MDHEN and CDR2 SYDVKM. This CDR3 has 17 amino acids. The V gene end was trimmed by 7 bases and the J gene end by 3 bases; junction bases not matched to a gene: 16.

The sequence was obtained from a human donor with classical Hodgkin lymphoma. The sequencing here drew on CD4+ T cells from blood, taken at baseline. The J gene is TRBJ2-5, the V gene TRBV28; 8 positions agree with TRBD1. DNA of the CDR3: TGTGCCAGCACCATTCCGACAGGGGCCGGACTGGAAGAGACCCAGTACTTC. Translation: CASTIPTGAGLEETQYF.